The T cell receptor (beta chain) under discussion was sequenced for a study of neurological immune-mediated disorders. The trim removed 0 bases at V and 2 bases at J, leaving 6 bases unmatched. Germline values: CDR1 SGHDN, CDR2 FVKESK. The CDR3 contains 16 residues. Sequencing runs each yielded over 180 million TCR-beta sequences from 15-18 subjects. TCRdb called the 5' RACE reads again in MiXCR, with one record for every CDR3 protein. The sample has roughly 52,000 distinct CDR3 sequences, 3% to 4% seen once. The sorted libraries were made from around 980,000 CD4+ or CD8+ T cells. There are many counts of this clonotype.

The receptor comes from a woman aged 35 to 49 with multiple sclerosis. The V gene is TRBV14, the J gene TRBJ2-7; TRBD2 matches at 8 bases. Sequenced input: CD4+ T cells from blood. The CDR3 loop is CASSQDTRGGAYEQYF. In DNA, the CDR3 is TGTGCCAGCAGCCAAGATACCCGGGGGGGCGCCTACGAGCAGTACTTC.